This T cell receptor beta chain was retrieved from a study of blood T cell repertoires in COVID-19. Study in general: The analysed material was cDNA or gDNA that came from T cells, B-cell-depleted T cells, or PBMCs.

This clone appeared a few times. Germline values: CDR1 SGHTA, CDR2 FQGTGA. The V and J ends lost 5 bases and 10 bases, in that order; junction bases with no gene match: 6. The CDR3 runs 14 residues. How the authors handled the data: Reference gene primer amplification in the assay estimated nucleated cell counts. The data were produced by immunoSEQ multiplex PCR, yet TCRdb's version contains in-frame clones alone and is incomplete. D and trimming come from the DNA, and the V and J calls and clone size come from that table. The data contain some 270,000 clones, roughly 81% of them singletons. Sequenced material: PBMCs or T cells enriched from blood (not recorded which). The TCR comes from a woman in her fifties or sixties who had been exposed to COVID-19. V is TRBV7-3 and J is TRBJ1-6; 9 bases agree with TRBD1. CDR3 in DNA: TGTGCCAGCAGCCGGGACAGGGAGGGCTCACCCCTCCACTTT. It encodes CASSRDREGSPLHF.